One and the same sample provided the 30 T cell receptor beta chains below, sequenced in a study of spatial heterogeneity in lung cancer. Each CDR3 protein gets one entry after TCRdb re-called the 5' RACE reads with MiXCR. The data show about 15,000 distinct CDR3 sequences, with 6.5% to 8.5% seen just once and approximately 36% held by the top ten. Regarding time point: sample taken at primary tumor resection. Whole RNA came from tumor, nontumor lung or frozen PBMC and was sequenced without being sorted. Here the sequenced sample was PBMCs, taken at surgery. Receptors originate from a female donor with early-stage non-small cell lung cancer.

To note about this clonotype: A much bigger clone sits one base away, suggesting this may be a read error. This chain connects TRBV7-8 to TRBJ2-6; D is undetermined. The CDR3 consists of 18 residues. The V and J ends lost 4 bases and 1 base respectively, with 17 bases between them. Germline V lookup: CDR1 SGHVS, CDR2 FQNEAQ. The CDR3 DNA follows: TGTGCCAGCAGCTCAGGTTGGGATTTACTTTCTGGGGCCAACGTCCTGACTTTC. It is translated as CASSSGWDLLSGANVLTF. Based on the CDR3 plus reference TRBV7-8 and TRBJ2-6, the full variable domain is GAGVSQSPRYKVAKRGQDVALRCDPISGHVSLFWYQQALGQGPEFLTYFQNEAQLDKSGLPSDRFFAERPEGSVSTLKIQRTQQEDSAVYLCASSSGWDLLSGANVLTFGAGSRLTVL.

This clonotype has at least ten counts. The chain uses TRBV5-1 and TRBJ2-7, with D possibly TRBD2 on 6 matching bases. The CDR3 extends over 16 amino acids. The V gene lost 5 bases and the J gene lost 2 bases, with 20 bases spanning the gap. Germline CDR1 and CDR2: SGHRS and YFSETQ. Here the CDR3 DNA reads TGCGCCAGCAGACCCGGGACGGGCTGGGGGGCCTACGAGCAGTACTTC. Translating gives CASRPGTGWGAYEQYF.

This clonotype was found a few times. The chain is built from TRBV7-9 and TRBJ1-4, with 7 nucleotides matching TRBD1. V was pared by 5 bases and J by 8 bases, with 8 bases of the junction left unmatched. This CDR3 is 14 amino acids long. Germline-derived CDR1 and CDR2 are SEHNR and FQNEAQ (reference sequence). CDR3 amino acids: CASSVGGAGEKLFF. The CDR3 DNA is TGTGCCAGCAGCGTAGGGGGCGCCGGCGAAAAACTGTTTTTT.

There are many counts of this clonotype. V gene TRBV4-2 combines with J gene TRBJ1-2; 10 bases align to TRBD1. The CDR3 is 16 amino acids. Trimming at V came to 0 bases and at J to 5 bases, leaving 6 bases not matched to a gene. Germline V gives CDR1 LGHNA, CDR2 YNFKEQ. The CDR3 nucleotides read TGTGCCAGCAGCCAAGAGACAGGGGGCGCGGCGTATGGCTACACCTTC. Its protein is CASSQETGGAAYGYTF.

This clonotype was counted a few times. The V call is TRBV12-3 or TRBV12-4, the J call TRBJ1-6; perhaps TRBD1 as D (5 bases). The CDR3 is made up of 14 amino acids. Trimming removed 4 bases from V and 9 bases from J, with 13 bases in between. This CDR3 reads CASSSQGPGSPLHF. The CDR3 DNA reads TGTGCCAGCAGTTCCCAGGGTCCGGGTTCACCCCTCCACTTT.

This clonotype showed up many times. CDR3 DNA sequence: TGTGCCAGCAGTGAAAGCTACAATGAGCAGTTCTTC. This codes for CASSESYNEQFF. J is TRBJ2-1 and V is TRBV6-1; D is unclear. Trimming shortened V by 2 bases and J by 3 bases, and 2 bases separated the two germline ends. The CDR3 runs to 12 residues. CDR1 MNHNS and CDR2 SASEGT come from the germline V gene.

This clonotype was detected only a few times. The chain joins TRBV29-1 to TRBJ1-1; D may be TRBD1 (5 bases). The CDR3 runs 12 residues. Germline lookup yields CDR1 SQVTM and CDR2 ANQGSEA. The V end lost 5 bases, the J end lost 5 bases, and 12 bases lay between the germline ends. For the CDR3, the DNA is TGCAGCGTTATAACGGGGGGAACTGAAGCTTTCTTT. Encoded protein: CSVITGGTEAFF.

The chain joins TRBV6-5 to TRBJ1-1, with D possibly matching TRBD1 (6 bases). Germline V lookup: CDR1 MNHEY, CDR2 SVGAGI. The CDR3 sequence is 15 residues long. Trimming cost V 5 bases and J 1 base, with 14 bases left between them. The CDR3 sequence is CASSSSGAANTEAFF. The DNA of the CDR3 is TGTGCCAGCAGTAGCTCAGGGGCGGCGAACACTGAAGCTTTCTTT.

This clonotype was seen repeatedly, ten times or more. The chain employs TRBV7-9 and TRBJ1-6; 10 bases fit TRBD1. This CDR3 spans 14 amino acids. The trim removed 4 bases at V and 10 bases at J, leaving 4 bases unmatched. The germline gives CDR1 SEHNR, CDR2 FQNEAQ (reference sequence). CDR3 loop: CASSSRQGASPLHF. The DNA of the CDR3 is TGTGCCAGCAGCTCCCGACAGGGGGCATCACCCCTCCACTTT.

This clonotype was seen ten or more times. J is TRBJ1-2 and V is TRBV28, with 7 bases that match TRBD1. The CDR3 extends over 15 amino acids. Germline V lookup: CDR1 MDHEN, CDR2 SYDVKM. V shed 5 bases, J shed 6 bases, and the junction held 12 bases outside the gene matches. CDR3 coding DNA: TGTGCCAGCAGTCTCCCGGGACAGAGGATCGATGGCTACACCTTC. Protein product: CASSLPGQRIDGYTF.

This clonotype has at least ten counts. The V gene is TRBV20-1, the J gene TRBJ2-1; 7 bases are shared with TRBD1. Trimming at V came to 6 bases and at J to 7 bases, leaving 18 bases not matched to a gene. Germline V gene lookup returns CDR1 DFQATT and CDR2 SNEGSKA (reference sequence). The CDR3 has 16 residues. CDR3 bases: TGCAGTGCCCCCTCCATCACAGGGGCCTCATGGAATGAGCAGTTCTTC. Translating gives CSAPSITGASWNEQFF.

This chain connects TRBV4-2 to TRBJ2-7, with D possibly matching TRBD2 (5 bases). Germline assignment: CDR1 LGHNA and CDR2 YNFKEQ. The V end was cut by 3 bases, the J end by 2 bases, with 14 bases between. CDR3 size: 15 residues. This CDR3 is CASSQTALGTYEQYF. The CDR3 nucleotides read TGTGCCAGCAGCCAGACGGCACTAGGAACCTACGAGCAGTACTTC.

The table lists this clonotype with many counts. This chain connects TRBV29-1 to TRBJ2-1; 9 nucleotides align to TRBD1. Trimming took 3 bases from V and 8 from J; bases not matched to a gene: 2. This CDR3 region has 12 residues. Germline V gives CDR1 SQVTM, CDR2 ANQGSEA. The CDR3: CSVDGTGYEQFF. CDR3 sequence (DNA): TGCAGCGTTGATGGGACAGGGTATGAGCAGTTCTTC.

This clonotype was counted between two and nine times. The gene calls are TRBV19 and TRBJ2-1, with 9 nucleotides matching TRBD1. The V and J ends lost 4 bases and 3 bases, in that order; junction bases with no gene match: 4. The CDR3 has 15 residues. Germline CDR1 and CDR2: LNHDA and SQIVND (reference sequence). CDR3 sequence: CASSTDRGSYNEQFF. The CDR3 DNA follows: TGTGCCAGTAGTACGGACAGGGGAAGCTACAATGAGCAGTTCTTC.

In this sample, this clonotype turned up a few times. The chain carries TRBV23-1 and TRBJ2-7; either TRBD1 or TRBD2 may supply D (6 bases each). TRBV23-1 is given ORF status, its function remaining uncertain. The CDR3 has 16 amino acids. The ends were cut back, 3 bases at V and 2 bases at J, with 17 bases in the middle. CDR3 nucleotides: TGCGCCAGCAGTCACCCAGGGGACTCGATCACCTACGAGCAGTACTTC. This translates into CASSHPGDSITYEQYF.

This clonotype was detected ten times or more. The chain uses TRBV5-1 and TRBJ2-3; 13 bases map to TRBD2. In germline, CDR1 is SGHRS, CDR2 YFSETQ. V lost 4 bases to trimming and J lost 0 bases; unmatched junction nucleotides: 14. CDR3 size: 20 residues. Here the CDR3 reads CASSVRDGGLAGASTDTQYF. CDR3 bases: TGCGCCAGCAGCGTCCGGGACGGTGGACTAGCGGGGGCTAGCACAGATACGCAGTATTTT.

The V and J genes are TRBV5-1 and TRBJ2-1; TRBD2 matches 11 bases. V gave up 3 bases and J gave up 7 bases; unmatched junction bases: 6. The V gene's germline CDR1 is SGHRS and CDR2 YFSETQ. CDR3 length: 15 amino acids. CDR3 protein: CASSSTSGGRNEQFF. For the CDR3, the DNA is TGCGCCAGCAGCTCCACTAGCGGGGGAAGGAATGAGCAGTTCTTC.

This clonotype ranks as large (0.1 to 1%). The V and J genes are TRBV6-5 and TRBJ1-4; tentative D call: TRBD1 (6 bases). V was trimmed by 6 bases and J by 0 bases, leaving 17 bases between them. CDR1 MNHEY and CDR2 SVGAGI come from the germline V gene. This CDR3 spans 17 amino acids. The CDR3 reads CASRRSTGLTTNEKLFF. The CDR3 DNA sequence: TGTGCCAGCAGACGGTCGACAGGACTCACAACTAATGAAAAACTGTTTTTT.

This clonotype was seen ten or more times. V gene TRBV5-4 combines with J gene TRBJ1-1; D gene ambiguous. With 3 bases removed from V and 1 base from J, the gap between germline ends came to 13 bases. In germline, CDR1 is SGHNT, CDR2 YYREEE (reference sequence). CDR3 length equals 15 residues. The CDR3 region is CASSSIRTGNTEAFF. The CDR3 DNA reads TGTGCCAGCAGCTCAATCCGGACGGGGAACACTGAAGCTTTCTTT.

This clonotype was observed a handful of times. J is TRBJ2-3 and V is TRBV29-1; no reliable D call. The length of the CDR3 is 12 residues. CDR1 is SQVTM and CDR2 is ANQGSEA in the germline V gene. With 4 bases removed from V and 2 bases from J, the gap between germline ends came to 7 bases. This chain's CDR3 is CSVGTTTDTQYF. The CDR3 nucleotides are TGCAGCGTTGGGACCACCACAGATACGCAGTATTTT.

This clonotype was counted ten times or more. The chain recombines TRBV24-1 with TRBJ2-1; the D call may be TRBD1 or TRBD2 (6 bases each). Germline values: CDR1 KGHDR, CDR2 SFDVKD. Trimming took off 0 bases at V and 10 bases at J, with 9 bases between the two ends. This CDR3 is 13 amino acids long. The CDR3 coding sequence is TGTGCCACCAGTGATTTGCGGGGGCGGGAGCAGTTCTTC. Encoded protein: CATSDLRGREQFF.

This clonotype occurred many times. The chain couples TRBV13 to TRBJ1-2; 7 bases are a match to TRBD1. Looked up from germline, CDR1 is PRHDT and CDR2 is FYEKMQ (reference sequence). J gave up 7 bases and V 5 bases, and 10 bases lay outside the gene matches. The CDR3 is 14 amino acids. CDR3 loop: CASSTRDRVTGYTF. The CDR3 DNA sequence: TGTGCCAGCAGCACCCGAGACAGGGTGACTGGCTACACCTTC. Supplemented by reference TRBV13 and TRBJ1-2, the full variable domain reads AAGVIQSPRHLIKEKRETATLKCYPIPRHDTVYWYQQGPGQDPQFLISFYEKMQSDKGSIPDRFSAQQFSDYHSELNMSSLELGDSALYFCASSTRDRVTGYTFGSGTRLTVV.

The V gene is TRBV20-1, the J gene TRBJ2-1; 16 nucleotides line up with TRBD2. CDR1 is DFQATT and CDR2 is SNEGSKA in the germline V gene (reference sequence). V shed 0 bases, J shed 4 bases, and the junction held 12 bases outside the gene matches. This CDR3 comprises 20 residues. The CDR3 DNA follows: TGCAGTGCTAGAGATTATGACGGGACTAGCGGGGGGGCCCATTACAATGAGCAGTTCTTC. Its protein is CSARDYDGTSGGAHYNEQFF.

This clonotype was counted only a few times. J is TRBJ2-1 and V is TRBV5-4; D is unresolved. CDR3 length: 14 amino acids. V was cut by 0 bases and J by 10 bases, with 14 bases left in between. Germline CDR1 and CDR2: SGHNT and YYREEE (reference sequence). In nucleotides, the CDR3 is TGTGCCAGCAGCTTGGCCGCGTCTCCAAGCGAGCAGTTCTTC. Translated: CASSLAASPSEQFF.

This clonotype was counted between two and nine times. The chain recombines TRBV7-9 with TRBJ2-2; 7 bases map to TRBD2. Germline V lookup: CDR1 SEHNR, CDR2 FQNEAQ (reference sequence). The V gene end was trimmed by 5 bases and the J gene end by 5 bases; junction bases not matched to a gene: 8. The CDR3 totals 15 residues. The CDR3: CASSLPVGGTGELFF. CDR3 DNA sequence: TGTGCCAGCAGCCTCCCAGTGGGGGGGACCGGGGAGCTGTTTTTT.

This clonotype was seen many times. The chain links TRBV24-1 to TRBJ2-5; D possibly corresponds to TRBD1 (5 bases). The CDR3 has 12 amino acids. Germline V gene data show CDR1 as KGHDR and CDR2 as SFDVKD. Trimming cost V 9 bases and J 3 bases, with 10 bases left between them. CDR3 coding DNA: TGTGCCACCGGGGCTACCGAAGAGACCCAGTACTTC. Protein product: CATGATEETQYF.

This clonotype occurred many times. DNA for the CDR3: TGTGCCAGCAGTTCCGACAGGGGGTTGTACACCGGGGAGCTGTTTTTT. This translates into CASSSDRGLYTGELFF. The V call is TRBV6-5, the J call TRBJ2-2; TRBD1 matches 9 bases. This CDR3 contains 16 residues. Germline loops: CDR1 MNHEY, CDR2 SVGAGI. The V segment lost 4 bases and the J segment 3 bases; nucleotides outside the gene matches: 6.

This clonotype was seen a few times. One end of the junction is discordant with germline, which a read error may explain. The chain carries TRBV4-1 and TRBJ1-4, with unresolved D. This CDR3 region has 13 residues. Germline V gene data show CDR1 as MGHRA and CDR2 as YSYEKL. As DNA, the CDR3 is TGCGCCAGCAGCCAAGATGGATGGTCGGGTTTGCTTTTT. Its protein is CASSQDGWSGLLF.

This clonotype was found many times. The chain combines TRBV7-9 with TRBJ1-1; D uncertain. The CDR3 runs to 13 residues. CDR1 and CDR2 from the germline V gene are SEHNR and FQNEAQ (reference sequence). The V end was cut by 5 bases, the J end by 3 bases, with 10 bases between. The CDR3 coding sequence is TGTGCCAGCAGCACTGATATGGACACTGAAGCTTTCTTT. Its protein is CASSTDMDTEAFF.

This clonotype was detected many times. The chain carries TRBV18 and TRBJ2-1, with 7 bases fitting TRBD2. This CDR3 spans 14 amino acids. V was pared by 2 bases and J by 7 bases, with 5 bases of the junction left unmatched. The germline CDR1 and CDR2 sequences are KGHSH and LQKENI. CDR3 sequence (DNA): TGTGCCAGCTCACCAGGGGGAGGGGCGAATGAGCAGTTCTTC. Its protein product is CASSPGGGANEQFF.